The sequence of this T cell receptor (beta chain) was determined in a study of cytomegalovirus exposure and HLA in healthy donors. V lost 0 bases, J lost 4 bases, and 0 bases stayed unmatched. CDR3 length: 15 residues. CDR1 SGHRS and CDR2 YFSETQ come from the germline V gene. Produced via immunoSEQ multiplex PCR; TCRdb's table is partial and in-frame only. The repertoire consists of hundreds of thousands of clones, with around 86% occurring once and the leading ten covering under 0.95%. The sequenced sample was PBMCs. The origin of this receptor is a woman under 30 in good health and CMV-seronegative. The genes are TRBV5-1 and TRBJ2-5, with 13 positions matching TRBD2. This chain's CDR3 is CASSLGLAGGETQYF. The CDR3 DNA is TGCGCCAGCAGCTTGGGACTAGCGGGGGGAGAGACCCAGTACTTC. The whole variable domain, filled in from reference TRBV5-1 and TRBJ2-5, reads KAGVTQTPRYLIKTRGQQVTLSCSPISGHRSVSWYQQTPGQGLQFLFEYFSETQRNKGNFPGRFSGRQFSNSRSEMNVSTLELGDSALYLCASSLGLAGGETQYFGPGTRLLVL.